This T cell receptor beta chain was observed in a study of T cell responses to AZD1222 COVID-19 vaccine. TCRdb's copy holds only in-frame clones and misses some; the assay was immunoSEQ multiplex PCR. The table records 150,000 or so clones, under 95% of them present only once. V was clipped by 4 bases and J by 9 bases; unmatched bases: 8. The germline V gene has CDR1 LNHNV and CDR2 YYDKDF (reference sequence). The CDR3 runs 15 residues. Whole-study results and caveats: Only five or six AZD1222 recipients were seropositive at baseline. Increases in Spike-specific TCR breadth and depth were seen after two AZD1222 doses. Donors, mostly white British, included more females; clonal diversity was possibly underestimated. All repertoire sampling was performed exclusively after the peak T cell response.

A remark on this clone: What it binds is not known.

The sequence was obtained from an adult in good health. Material: peripheral blood, obtained on day 0 of AZD1222 vaccination. The V gene is TRBV15, the J gene TRBJ2-1, with 11 bases aligning to TRBD2. The CDR3 loop reads CATSTKIAGGFEQFF. The CDR3 nucleotides read TGTGCCACCAGCACGAAGATAGCGGGAGGGTTTGAGCAGTTCTTC.